This T cell receptor beta chain was observed in a study of control samples from healthy donors and cancer patients. The assay was immunoSEQ multiplex PCR, and TCRdb's table has in-frame clones only and misses some. The sample carries 100,000 to 150,000 clones, approximately 90% recorded once. There are 15 residues in the CDR3. The V and J ends lost 5 bases and 6 bases respectively, with 19 bases between them. The V gene's germline CDR1 is LGHNA and CDR2 YNFKEQ. The specimen sequenced was blood. The receptor was derived from a man in his fifties or sixties in good health. This chain connects TRBV4-2 to TRBJ1-2; D possibly corresponds to TRBD1 (5 bases). The CDR3 loop is CASSYSDRALDGYTF. CDR3 DNA: TGTGCCAGCAGCTACTCAGACAGAGCACTTGATGGCTACACCTTC.